This T cell receptor beta chain appears in the sequencing data of a study of cytomegalovirus exposure and HLA in healthy donors. Whole-study findings and limits: Later genetic work tied a missense DCLRE1C variant to beta-chain V and J trimming.

Germline V lookup: CDR1 ENHRY, CDR2 SYGVKD. The CDR3 totals 14 residues. V gave up 8 bases and J gave up 9 bases, with 17 bases separating them. The donors, nominally healthy at sampling, likely had unrecorded immune exposures. As concerns this clone: What it binds is not known.

Amplification used 60 Vbeta primers and 13 Jbeta primers. Here immunoSEQ multiplex PCR was the method, and the copy in TCRdb shows in-frame clones only, minus some. Across some 150,000 clones, the top ten clones capture 2% to 3% of the sample. The V call is TRBV10-3, the J call TRBJ1-6; D not resolved. The sequence derives from a man aged 35 to 55 in good health and CMV-seronegative. The sample was PBMCs. CDR3 in amino acids: CAIAGGLQSSPLHF. The DNA of the CDR3 is TGTGCCATCGCGGGAGGACTGCAAAGTTCACCCCTCCACTTT.